This T cell receptor (beta chain) was profiled in a study of blood T cell repertoires in COVID-19. At the level of the study: Spain, Italy and the United States supplied samples that represented acute and convalescent COVID-19.

Assay: immunoSEQ multiplex PCR; the TCRdb copy retains only in-frame clones and omits some. The sample lists about 90,000 clones, approximately 80% occurring once. The CDR3 is 13 residues long. Deletions cut 4 bases from V and 0 bases from J, with 7 bases between. Germline V gene data show CDR1 as SGHKS and CDR2 as YYEKEE (reference sequence). This receptor was obtained from a woman older than 75 with active or convalescent COVID-19. Sequencing was carried out using peripheral blood. The chain carries TRBV5-5 and TRBJ1-2; D remains unclear. In nucleotides, the CDR3 is TGTGCCAGCAGCGATCAGACTAACTATGGCTACACCTTC. As protein: CASSDQTNYGYTF. Drawing the rest from reference TRBV5-5 and TRBJ1-2, the complete variable domain is DAGVTQSPTHLIKTRGQQVTLRCSPISGHKSVSWYQQVLGQGPQFIFQYYEKEERGRGNFPDRFSARQFPNYSSELNVNALLLGDSALYLCASSDQTNYGYTFGSGTRLTVV.